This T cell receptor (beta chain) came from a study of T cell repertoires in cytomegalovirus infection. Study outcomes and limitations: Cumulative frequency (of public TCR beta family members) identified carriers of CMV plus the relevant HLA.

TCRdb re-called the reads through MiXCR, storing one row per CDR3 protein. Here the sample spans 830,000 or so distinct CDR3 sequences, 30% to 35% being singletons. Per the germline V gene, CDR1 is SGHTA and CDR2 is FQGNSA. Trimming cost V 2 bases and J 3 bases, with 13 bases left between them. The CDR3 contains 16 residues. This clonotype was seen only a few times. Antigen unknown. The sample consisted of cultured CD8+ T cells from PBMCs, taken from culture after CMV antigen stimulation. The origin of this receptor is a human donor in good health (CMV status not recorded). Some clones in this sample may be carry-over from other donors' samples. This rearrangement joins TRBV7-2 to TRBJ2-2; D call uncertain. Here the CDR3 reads CASSLRAPTDTGELFF. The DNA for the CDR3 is TGTGCCAGCAGCTTAAGGGCGCCCACGGACACCGGGGAGCTGTTTTTT.